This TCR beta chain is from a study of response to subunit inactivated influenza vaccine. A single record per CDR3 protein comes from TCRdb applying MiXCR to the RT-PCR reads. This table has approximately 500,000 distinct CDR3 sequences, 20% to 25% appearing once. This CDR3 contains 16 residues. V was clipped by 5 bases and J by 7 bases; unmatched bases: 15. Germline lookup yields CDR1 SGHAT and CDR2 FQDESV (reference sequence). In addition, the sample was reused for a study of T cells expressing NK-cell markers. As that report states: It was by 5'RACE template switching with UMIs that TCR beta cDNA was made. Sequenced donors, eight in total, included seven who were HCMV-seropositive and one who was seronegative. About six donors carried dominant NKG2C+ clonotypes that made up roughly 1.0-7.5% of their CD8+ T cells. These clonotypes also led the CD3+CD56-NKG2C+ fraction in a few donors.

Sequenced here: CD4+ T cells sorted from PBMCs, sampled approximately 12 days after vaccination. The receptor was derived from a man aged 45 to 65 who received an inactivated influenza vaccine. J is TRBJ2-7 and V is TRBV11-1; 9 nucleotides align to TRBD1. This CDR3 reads CASSQFLGQGSEEQYF. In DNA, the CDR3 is TGTGCCAGCAGCCAGTTTCTGGGACAGGGATCGGAGGAGCAGTACTTC.